This paragraph reports one T cell receptor (beta chain). Its antigen is currently unknown. The data stem from a study of beta chain features in type 1 diabetes. Study context: Patients looked much like healthy donors when it came to age, gender and cell yields. Examined across all samples were 90 million to 130 million sorted cells. Study results and limitations: The influence of HLA type on TCRB rearrangement stayed undetermined.

Expressed TCRB transcripts were sequenced because the entire RNA isolate underwent reverse transcription. Naive, central memory and regulatory T cell samples averaged around 3.3 million reads. Method: immunoSEQ multiplex PCR; TCRdb's copy keeps in-frame clones and lacks some. This repertoire shows 30,000 to 40,000 clones, roughly 67% found once; its top ten account for approximately 2%. Trimming left V 3 bases short and J 0 bases short, with 8 bases between. Germline V gene sequence: CDR1 SEHNR, CDR2 FQNEAQ (reference sequence). This CDR3 is 14 amino acids long. The sample consisted of Tregs from blood. This clonotype was obtained from a woman aged 30 to 39 in good health. The chain joins TRBV7-9 to TRBJ1-2; D gene unclear. In nucleotides, the CDR3 is TGTGCCAGCAGCTTGCTGGGCGCTAACTATGGCTACACCTTC. This encodes CASSLLGANYGYTF.